One and the same sample provided the 16 T cell receptor beta chains below, sequenced in a study of cytomegalovirus exposure and HLA in healthy donors (dated by TCRdb to about 2017). Libraries were made using the immunoSEQ multiplex PCR assay. For the multiplex PCR, a mixture combining 60 forward primers for TCR Vbeta segments and 13 reverse primers for TCR Jbeta segments was used. Drawn from immuneACCESS, this table holds only the in-frame rearrangements with V and J called that TCRdb kept. Clones are partly lost; checked studies trace under half to an unresolved V gene and leave the rest unexplained. The sample table holds about 140,000 clones, of which around 68% were seen once. The ten largest clones add up to about 10% of the sample. Specimen: PBMCs. Receptor source: a man aged 30 to 39 in good health and CMV-seropositive.

The chain links TRBV5-1 to TRBJ1-1, with D perhaps matching TRBD1 (5 bases). The CDR3 runs to 14 residues. CDR1 and CDR2 (germline): SGHRS, YFSETQ. With 4 bases removed from V and 3 bases from J, the gap between germline ends came to 13 bases. The CDR3 bases are TGCGCCAGCAGCCTCGAGGACACCTACACTGAAGCTTTCTTT. It specifies CASSLEDTYTEAFF.

This sequence joins TRBV14 and TRBJ2-2; D call uncertain. Trimming took off 1 base at V and 4 bases at J, with 7 bases between the two ends. Germline V gene sequence: CDR1 SGHDN, CDR2 FVKESK. This CDR3 is built from 14 residues. CDR3 residues: CASSQGRGTGELFF. The CDR3 nucleotides are TGTGCCAGCAGCCAAGGACGAGGCACCGGGGAGCTGTTTTTT.

This clone was counted only a few times. The chain recombines TRBV29-1 with TRBJ2-7; 11 bases are shared with TRBD1. Germline CDR1 SQVTM, CDR2 ANQGSEA. The CDR3 is 14 amino acids. V trimming: 2 bases; J trimming: 7 bases; junction bases outside the gene matches: 7. The CDR3 protein is CSVELSGQGVEQYF. The DNA of the CDR3 is TGCAGCGTTGAACTTTCGGGACAGGGGGTAGAGCAGTACTTC.

This clone was seen a few times. The chain uses TRBV5-5 and TRBJ2-3; TRBD1 matches at 11 bases. Germline loops: CDR1 SGHKS, CDR2 YYEKEE (reference sequence). The CDR3 runs 17 residues. With V trimmed by 0 bases and J by 1 base, 4 bases remained unmatched. The CDR3 DNA sequence: TGTGCCAGCAGCTTGGCTAGGACAGGGGGCGGCACAGATACGCAGTATTTT. Amino acids: CASSLARTGGGTDTQYF.

This chain connects TRBV5-1 to TRBJ2-5; TRBD2 matches at 10 bases. This CDR3 region has 14 residues. V was clipped by 3 bases and J by 10 bases; unmatched bases: 9. Germline V gives CDR1 SGHRS, CDR2 YFSETQ. The CDR3 bases are TGCGCCAGCAGCTGGGGACTAGCGAGAGAAGACCAGTACTTC. It translates to CASSWGLAREDQYF.

This clone has more than one count but fewer than ten. The chain recombines TRBV10-3 with TRBJ2-5; 8 positions match TRBD2. The closer fit of TRBJ2-7 to the DNA end suggests the J call may be wrong. The CDR3 runs 15 residues. Germline V gene sequence: CDR1 ENHRY, CDR2 SYGVKD. The CDR3 nucleotides read TGTGCCATCAGTGAACCAGCGGGAGTGTCCTACGAGCAGTACTTC. Its translation is CAISEPAGVSYEQYF.

This clone was observed a few times. The genes are TRBV7-6 and TRBJ2-1, with D possibly being TRBD1 (5 bases). This CDR3 contains 15 residues. Germline-derived CDR1 and CDR2 are SGHVS and FNYEAQ. Trimming took off 1 base at V and 5 bases at J, with 12 bases between the two ends. This CDR3 is CASSLGPGPDNEQFF. The CDR3 coding sequence is TGTGCCAGCAGCTTAGGACCAGGGCCTGACAATGAGCAGTTCTTC.

The gene calls are TRBV7-8 and TRBJ1-4; no firm D call. V was cut by 5 bases and J by 6 bases, with 13 bases left in between. The CDR3 is 14 residues long. Germline CDR1 reads SGHVS; CDR2 reads FQNEAQ. This chain's CDR3 is CASSRRQVYEKLFF. In DNA form, the CDR3 reads TGTGCCAGCAGCCGCCGCCAGGTTTATGAAAAACTGTTTTTT.

About this clone itself: The sample has other DNA sequences that encode this CDR3 too. This chain uses TRBV10-3 with TRBJ2-7; D gene uncertain. Per germline, CDR1 ENHRY and CDR2 SYGVKD. Trimming removed 0 bases from V and 3 bases from J, with 3 bases in between. The CDR3 runs 12 residues. The CDR3 coding sequence is TGTGCCATCAGTGAGTCGTACTACGAGCAGTACTTC. Amino acids: CAISESYYEQYF.

In its sample, this clone was seen a few times. J is TRBJ2-1 and V is TRBV10-2; D is unclear. Germline lookup yields CDR1 WSHSY and CDR2 SAAADI. V lost 6 bases to trimming and J lost 6 bases, with 6 bases between them. The CDR3 runs 11 residues. CDR3 sequence (DNA): TGCGCCAGCAGACACAGCAATGAGCAGTTCTTC. It yields the protein CASRHSNEQFF.

The chain uses TRBV5-5 and TRBJ2-5, with 9 bases that match TRBD1. There are 16 residues in the CDR3. CDR1 is SGHKS and CDR2 is YYEKEE in the germline V gene (reference sequence). Trimming took 4 bases from V and 0 from J; bases not matched to a gene: 7. The CDR3, as DNA: TGTGCCAGCAGCCCCGGACAGGGGACCAACCAAGAGACCCAGTACTTC. It codes for CASSPGQGTNQETQYF.

V usage is TRBV10-3 and J usage is TRBJ2-5, with a tentative D call TRBD2 (6 bases). Germline CDR1 is ENHRY and CDR2 is SYGVKD. The CDR3 has 14 amino acids. Trimming took 5 bases from V and 1 from J, leaving 11 bases between them. In DNA form, the CDR3 reads TGTGCCATCAGTTTTAGCGGAGTCCAAGAGACCCAGTACTTC. This gives the protein CAISFSGVQETQYF.

In this sample, this clone turned up a few times. The chain links TRBV19 to TRBJ2-7, with 7 bases that match TRBD2. From germline, CDR1 is LNHDA and CDR2 SQIVND (reference sequence). CDR3 length: 14 residues. V shed 6 bases, J shed 0 bases, and the junction held 5 bases outside the gene matches. CDR3 coding DNA: TGTGCCAGTAGGTCTAGCGGAAGCTCCTACGAGCAGTACTTC. It codes for CASRSSGSSYEQYF.

This chain joins TRBV18 and TRBJ1-4; 9 bases align to TRBD1. Germline trimming cut 5 bases from V and 8 bases from J; bases unmatched to any gene: 3. The CDR3 totals 13 residues. The germline CDR1 and CDR2 sequences are KGHSH and LQKENI. CDR3: CASSGTGTEKLFF. The CDR3 DNA reads TGTGCCAGCTCAGGGACAGGGACCGAAAAACTGTTTTTT.

The chain has TRBV7-3 and TRBJ2-1, with D hard to call. The germline V gene has CDR1 SGHTA and CDR2 FQGTGA. V dropped 5 bases and J dropped 6 bases, with 8 bases sitting between them. This CDR3 is 12 amino acids long. CDR3 bases: TGTGCCAGCAGCCCCCCGAGCAATGAGCAGTTCTTC. This sequence encodes CASSPPSNEQFF.

The V and J genes are TRBV28 and TRBJ2-4, with 7 bases fitting TRBD2. With V trimmed by 5 bases and J by 8 bases, 15 bases remained unmatched. Germline CDR1 and CDR2: MDHEN and SYDVKM. This CDR3 spans 16 amino acids. The CDR3 DNA sequence: TGTGCCAGCAGTCCTCTCCCGGGGAGGGGAGGCGACATTCAGTACTTC. Protein sequence: CASSPLPGRGGDIQYF.